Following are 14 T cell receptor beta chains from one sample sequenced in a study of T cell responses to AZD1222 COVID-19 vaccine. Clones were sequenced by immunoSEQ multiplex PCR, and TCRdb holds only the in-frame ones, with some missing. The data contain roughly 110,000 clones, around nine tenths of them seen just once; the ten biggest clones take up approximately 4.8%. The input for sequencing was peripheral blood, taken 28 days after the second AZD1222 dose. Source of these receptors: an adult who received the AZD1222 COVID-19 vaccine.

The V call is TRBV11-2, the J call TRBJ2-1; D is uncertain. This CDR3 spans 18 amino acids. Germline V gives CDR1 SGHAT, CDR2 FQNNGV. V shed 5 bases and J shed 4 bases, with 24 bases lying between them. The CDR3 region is CASSVGYFSRRSYNEQFF. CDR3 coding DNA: TGTGCCAGCAGCGTCGGATATTTTTCAAGGCGATCTTACAATGAGCAGTTCTTC.

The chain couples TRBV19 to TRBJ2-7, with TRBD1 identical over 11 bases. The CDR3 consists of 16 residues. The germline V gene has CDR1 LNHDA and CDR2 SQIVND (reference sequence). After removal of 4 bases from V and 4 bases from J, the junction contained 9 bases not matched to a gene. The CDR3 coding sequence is TGTGCCAGTAGTACCGGGACAGGGGGGACCCGGTACGAGCAGTACTTC. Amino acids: CASSTGTGGTRYEQYF.

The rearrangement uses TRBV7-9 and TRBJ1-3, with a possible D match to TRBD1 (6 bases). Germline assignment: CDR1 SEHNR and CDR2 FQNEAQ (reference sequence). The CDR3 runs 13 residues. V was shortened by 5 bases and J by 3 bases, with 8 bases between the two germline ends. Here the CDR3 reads CASSTDSGNTIYF. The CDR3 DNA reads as TGTGCCAGCAGCACGGACAGTGGAAACACCATATATTTT.

CDR3 nucleotides: TGTGCCAGCAGTTTTGGCAGGGGACCGGCCGGGGAGCTGTTTTTT. It encodes CASSFGRGPAGELFF. The V call is TRBV6-5, the J call TRBJ2-2; D is possibly TRBD1 (6 bases). The CDR3 is 15 amino acids. Deletions cut 4 bases from V and 6 bases from J, with 15 bases between. Germline CDR1 MNHEY, CDR2 SVGAGI.

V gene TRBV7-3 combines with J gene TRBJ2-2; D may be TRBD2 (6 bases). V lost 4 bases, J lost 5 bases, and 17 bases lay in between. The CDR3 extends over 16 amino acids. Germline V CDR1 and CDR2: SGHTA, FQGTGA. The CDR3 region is CASSSLFGRGTGELFF. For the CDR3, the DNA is TGTGCCAGCAGCTCCCTCTTTGGGCGGGGTACCGGGGAGCTGTTTTTT.

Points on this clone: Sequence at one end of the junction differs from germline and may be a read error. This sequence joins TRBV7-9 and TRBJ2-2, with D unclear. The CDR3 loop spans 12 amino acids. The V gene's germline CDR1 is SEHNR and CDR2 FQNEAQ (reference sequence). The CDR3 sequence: CASRLNAGELFF. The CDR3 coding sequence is TGTGCCAGCAGACTGAACGCCGGGGAGCTGTTTTTT.

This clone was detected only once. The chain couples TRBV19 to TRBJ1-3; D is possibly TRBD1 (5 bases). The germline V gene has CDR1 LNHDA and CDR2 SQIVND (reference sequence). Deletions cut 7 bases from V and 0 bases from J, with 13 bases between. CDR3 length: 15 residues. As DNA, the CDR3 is TGTGCCAGTAACCCATCGGGGCCCTCTGGAAACACCATATATTTT. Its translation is CASNPSGPSGNTIYF.

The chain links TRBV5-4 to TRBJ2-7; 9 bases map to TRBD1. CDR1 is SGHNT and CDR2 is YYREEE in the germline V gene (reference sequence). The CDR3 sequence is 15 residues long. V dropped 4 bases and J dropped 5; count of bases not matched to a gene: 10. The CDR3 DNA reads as TGTGCCAGCAGCGCGCCGGGACAGGGAGGGCACGAGCAGTACTTC. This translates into CASSAPGQGGHEQYF.

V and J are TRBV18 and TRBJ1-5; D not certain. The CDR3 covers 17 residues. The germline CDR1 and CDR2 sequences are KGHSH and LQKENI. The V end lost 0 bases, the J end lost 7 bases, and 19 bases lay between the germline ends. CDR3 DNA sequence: TGTGCCAGCTCACCACCGTCCGCTGTCGGGGTAGGGCAGCCCCAGCATTTT. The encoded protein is CASSPPSAVGVGQPQHF.

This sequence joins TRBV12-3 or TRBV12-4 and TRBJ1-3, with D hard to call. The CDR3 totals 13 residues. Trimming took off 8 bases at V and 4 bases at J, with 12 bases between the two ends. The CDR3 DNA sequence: TGTGCCAGCCACCACGGCCGAGGAAACACCATATATTTT. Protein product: CASHHGRGNTIYF.

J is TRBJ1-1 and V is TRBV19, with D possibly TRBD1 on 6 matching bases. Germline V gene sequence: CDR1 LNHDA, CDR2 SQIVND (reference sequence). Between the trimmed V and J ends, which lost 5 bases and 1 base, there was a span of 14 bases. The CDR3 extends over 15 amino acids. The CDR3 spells CASSPQGSRNTEAFF. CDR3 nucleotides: TGTGCCAGTAGTCCTCAGGGGTCAAGGAACACTGAAGCTTTCTTT.

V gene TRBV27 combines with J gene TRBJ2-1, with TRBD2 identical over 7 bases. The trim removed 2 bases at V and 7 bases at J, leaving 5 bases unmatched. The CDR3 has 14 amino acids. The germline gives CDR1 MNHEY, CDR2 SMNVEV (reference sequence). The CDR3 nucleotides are TGTGCCAGCAGTTTACGACTAGCCCCTAATGAGCAGTTCTTC. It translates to CASSLRLAPNEQFF.

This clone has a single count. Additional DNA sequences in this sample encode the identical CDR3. CDR3 loop: CASSFPANTEAFF. CDR3 nucleotides: TGTGCCAGCAGCTTCCCGGCGAACACTGAAGCTTTCTTT. The gene calls are TRBV7-9 and TRBJ1-1; D unresolved. The germline gives CDR1 SEHNR, CDR2 FQNEAQ (reference sequence). CDR3 length: 13 amino acids. The ends were cut back, 3 bases at V and 1 base at J, with 6 bases in the middle.

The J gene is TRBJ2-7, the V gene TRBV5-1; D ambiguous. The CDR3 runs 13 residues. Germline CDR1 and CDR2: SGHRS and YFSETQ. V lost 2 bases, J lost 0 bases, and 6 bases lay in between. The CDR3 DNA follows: TGCGCCAGCAGCTTCGACACCTCCTACGAGCAGTACTTC. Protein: CASSFDTSYEQYF.